The 22 T cell receptor beta chains below were found in one sample sequenced in a study of shared clonotypes between healthy human individuals (dated by TCRdb to the early 2020s). Library creation used the immunoSEQ multiplex PCR assay. As stored in TCRdb, this immuneACCESS dataset retains in-frame rearrangements with V and J assigned. A fraction of the clones does not appear; measured against another copy, unresolved V genes explain less than half of the discrepancy, and the remainder lacks a known reason. The sample table records fewer than 1.4 million clones; roughly 74% of these occur just once. Together, the top ten hold 0.55% to 0.7% of the sample. The specimen sequenced was memory CD4+ T cells from PBMCs. The sample's cell subset or site label, in plain terms: CD45RA-negative fraction. All receptors come from a young man in good health. Some clones in this sample may be carry-over from other donors' samples.

The chain carries TRBV5-1 and TRBJ2-1, with 16 nucleotides matching TRBD2. The CDR3 totals 17 residues. The germline V gene has CDR1 SGHRS and CDR2 YFSETQ. The ends lost 4 bases at V and 7 bases at J; junction bases unmatched: 8. Here the CDR3 DNA reads TGCGCCAGCAGCCCCTACCTGGGACTAGCGGGAGGGAATGAGCAGTTCTTC. It yields the protein CASSPYLGLAGGNEQFF.

On this clone: The sample holds other DNA sequences that translate to the same CDR3. The CDR3 protein is CSAPYQETQYF. The CDR3 coding sequence is TGCAGTGCTCCCTACCAAGAGACCCAGTACTTC. V usage is TRBV20-1 and J usage is TRBJ2-5; no clear D gene. Germline CDR1 reads DFQATT; CDR2 reads SNEGSKA (reference sequence). The V end lost 5 bases, the J end lost 0 bases, and 4 bases lay between the germline ends. This CDR3 spans 11 amino acids.

The genes are TRBV5-1 and TRBJ2-7; D not certain. This CDR3 region has 14 residues. Germline CDR1 reads SGHRS; CDR2 reads YFSETQ. With 7 bases removed from V and 0 bases from J, the gap between germline ends came to 14 bases. CDR3: CASGLLDISYEQYF. CDR3 nucleotide sequence: TGCGCCAGCGGATTATTGGATATCTCCTACGAGCAGTACTTC.

Concerning this clone: The likely explanation is a read error, given a far larger clone one base away. This chain joins TRBV1 and TRBJ2-3. TRBV1 is reported as a pseudogene. The CDR3 contains 13 residues. CDR3 residues: CTSNQGGTDTQYF. The CDR3 DNA reads TGCACCAGCAACCAAGGGGGAACAGATACGCAGTATTTT.

V is TRBV2 and J is TRBJ2-7, with TRBD2 matching 14 bases. CDR1 SNHLY and CDR2 FYNNEI come from the germline V gene. The CDR3 covers 14 residues. Unmatched junction bases numbered 0, after V lost 4 bases and J lost 4 bases. The CDR3 protein is CASSGTSGGYEQYF. For the CDR3, the DNA is TGTGCCAGCAGTGGGACTAGCGGGGGGTACGAGCAGTACTTC. Full variable domain (rest looked up from reference TRBV2 and TRBJ2-7): EPEVTQTPSHQVTQMGQEVILRCVPISNHLYFYWYRQILGQKVEFLVSFYNNEISEKSEIFDDQFSVERPDGSNFTLKIRSTKLEDSAMYFCASSGTSGGYEQYFGPGTRLTVT.

The chain recombines TRBV5-8 with TRBJ1-2, with TRBD1 matching 9 bases. Per the germline V gene, CDR1 is SGHTS and CDR2 is YDEGEE. V gave up 0 bases and J gave up 4 bases; unmatched junction bases: 7. The CDR3 is 16 residues long. CDR3: CASSLAQGAFGYGYTF. The CDR3 nucleotides read TGTGCCAGCAGCTTGGCACAGGGGGCGTTTGGCTATGGCTACACCTTC.

This sequence joins TRBV18 and TRBJ1-2; D might be TRBD1 (5 bases). Trimming removed 0 bases at V and 8 bases at J, with 10 bases between. Germline V gene sequence: CDR1 KGHSH, CDR2 LQKENI. The CDR3 covers 13 residues. The CDR3 region is CASSPPGGVGYTF. The CDR3 nucleotides are TGTGCCAGCTCACCACCGGGAGGGGTGGGCTACACCTTC. The full variable domain, in which reference TRBV18 and TRBJ1-2 provide the parts outside the CDR3, is NAGVMQNPRHLVRRRGQEARLRCSPMKGHSHVYWYRQLPEEGLKFMVYLQKENIIDESGMPKERFSAEFPKEGPSILRIQQVVRGDSAAYFCASSPPGGVGYTFGSGTRLTVV.

The chain links TRBV2 to TRBJ1-4, with TRBD1 matching 9 bases. CDR3 length equals 15 residues. Germline CDR1 SNHLY, CDR2 FYNNEI. V shed 4 bases and J 7 bases; nucleotides not matched to a gene: 7. CDR3 nucleotides: TGTGCCAGCAGTGCCGGACAGGGGCGGGGTGAAAAACTGTTTTTT. It encodes CASSAGQGRGEKLFF.

The chain links TRBV29-1 to TRBJ2-5; D gene unclear. CDR3 length equals 10 residues. Germline CDR1 SQVTM, CDR2 ANQGSEA. The V end lost 2 bases, the J end lost 8 bases, and 6 bases lay between the germline ends. The DNA for the CDR3 is TGCAGCGTTGAATACCCTACCCAGTACTTC. Translated, it gives CSVEYPTQYF. The full variable domain, completed using reference TRBV29-1 and TRBJ2-5, is SAVISQKPSRDICQRGTSLTIQCQVDSQVTMMFWYRQQPGQSLTLIATANQGSEATYESGFVIDKFPISRPNLTFSTLTVSNMSPEDSSIYLCSVEYPTQYFGPGTRLLVL.

A word on this clone: A far larger clone is just one base off, so this is likely a read error. As the CDR3 is not closed by the conserved phenylalanine or tryptophan, this likely results from a read error. This chain links TRBV20-1 with TRBJ1-4, with 8 bases that match TRBD1. CDR1 and CDR2 (germline): DFQATT, SNEGSKA (reference sequence). The CDR3 consists of 11 residues. The junction had 5 bases not matched to a gene; V was cut back by 5 bases and J by 12 bases. CDR3 in DNA: TGCAGTGCTCCCAGGACAGGGCAACTGTTTCTT. This sequence encodes CSAPRTGQLFL.

With respect to this clone: This could be a read error, since a much larger clone is one nucleotide away. This chain links TRBV5-3 with TRBJ1-5; D uncertain. TRBV5-3 is classed as an ORF, of uncertain function. The CDR3 spans 12 residues. The DNA for the CDR3 is TGTGCCAGCAGCTTGGATAATCAGCCCCAGCATTTT. This codes for CASSLDNQPQHF.

The rearrangement uses TRBV4-2 and TRBJ1-1; D might be TRBD1 (5 bases). Trimming stripped 0 bases from V and 0 bases from J, with 11 bases between. The CDR3 runs to 16 residues. Germline CDR1 LGHNA, CDR2 YNFKEQ. CDR3 protein: CASSQDGRQLNTEAFF. In DNA form, the CDR3 reads TGTGCCAGCAGCCAAGATGGACGACAGCTGAACACTGAAGCTTTCTTT.

V gene TRBV6-5 combines with J gene TRBJ1-1, with D possibly matching TRBD1 (5 bases). The CDR3 is 13 amino acids. Trimming shortened V by 5 bases and J by 0 bases, and 7 bases separated the two germline ends. Germline V lookup: CDR1 MNHEY, CDR2 SVGAGI. The CDR3 is CASSGAVNTEAFF. The CDR3, as DNA: TGTGCCAGCAGTGGGGCAGTGAACACTGAAGCTTTCTTT.

The chain employs TRBV19 and TRBJ2-7, with 8 bases aligning to TRBD1. The CDR3 consists of 15 residues. Germline V CDR1 and CDR2: LNHDA, SQIVND (reference sequence). The junction had 10 bases not matched to a gene; V was cut back by 3 bases and J by 6 bases. The CDR3 region is CASSMTGAIIPEQYF. Here the CDR3 DNA reads TGTGCCAGTAGTATGACAGGGGCGATAATTCCCGAGCAGTACTTC.

V is TRBV5-1 and J is TRBJ2-7; D possibly corresponds to TRBD2 (6 bases). The ends were cut back, 9 bases at V and 0 bases at J, with 19 bases in the middle. This CDR3 has 15 residues. Germline CDR1 SGHRS, CDR2 YFSETQ. Here the CDR3 reads CATAGGSGNSYEQYF. In nucleotides, the CDR3 is TGCGCCACCGCCGGGGGTAGCGGTAACTCCTACGAGCAGTACTTC.

The chain couples TRBV5-1 to TRBJ2-1, with a possible D match to TRBD2 (6 bases). The CDR3 sequence is 15 residues long. Germline V gene sequence: CDR1 SGHRS, CDR2 YFSETQ. The V and J ends lost 7 bases and 8 bases respectively, with 22 bases between them. The CDR3, as DNA: TGCGCCAGCGGCCCCGGGACTCCAAACGGGCATGAGCAGTTCTTC. Translating gives CASGPGTPNGHEQFF.

The chain recombines TRBV4-2 with TRBJ2-7; no clear D. V shed 4 bases and J shed 3 bases, with 10 bases lying between them. Germline CDR1 reads LGHNA; CDR2 reads YNFKEQ. The CDR3 sequence is 13 residues long. The CDR3 region has the DNA TGTGCCAGCAGCCGTAACGAAATCTACGAGCAGTACTTC. Translation: CASSRNEIYEQYF.

This clone was seen only once. The chain combines TRBV5-1 with TRBJ2-1, with D unclear. The CDR3 contains 11 residues. V was cut by 5 bases and J by 14 bases, with 14 bases left in between. Per germline, CDR1 SGHRS and CDR2 YFSETQ. CDR3 region: CASRTLSEEFF. The CDR3 DNA sequence: TGCGCCAGCAGAACCCTAAGCGAGGAGTTCTTC.

This clone showed up just a few times. This sequence joins TRBV7-9 and TRBJ2-3; 8 bases agree with TRBD2. The germline CDR1 and CDR2 sequences are SEHNR and FQNEAQ (reference sequence). V lost 5 bases to trimming and J lost 4 bases; unmatched junction nucleotides: 5. This CDR3 has 14 amino acids. CDR3 sequence reads: CASSQGLEADTQYF. The CDR3 DNA follows: TGTGCCAGCAGCCAGGGACTAGAGGCAGATACGCAGTATTTT.

The J gene is TRBJ2-5, the V gene TRBV6-1, with 9 positions matching TRBD1. CDR3 length equals 14 residues. Germline V gene sequence: CDR1 MNHNS, CDR2 SASEGT. V shed 7 bases, J shed 5 bases, and the junction held 8 bases outside the gene matches. This CDR3 is CASIQMTGGETQYF. CDR3 in DNA: TGTGCCAGCATCCAAATGACAGGGGGGGAGACCCAGTACTTC.

The chain is built from TRBV7-5 and TRBJ1-2; whether TRBD1, the table's D call, matches the DNA was not checked. TRBV7-5 is noted as a pseudogene. This CDR3 region has 13 residues. The CDR3 DNA reads TGTGCCAGCAGCTCCACAGGGGCCCCAAGGCCCACCTTC. Amino acid sequence: CASSSTGAPRPTF.

J is TRBJ1-1 and V is TRBV19; D is ambiguous. CDR1 is LNHDA and CDR2 is SQIVND in the germline V gene (reference sequence). The CDR3 has 13 amino acids. The V end lost 4 bases, the J end lost 2 bases, and 8 bases lay between the germline ends. The CDR3 DNA is TGTGCCAGTAGTACTATCCCTAACACTGAAGCTTTCTTT. It codes for CASSTIPNTEAFF.